Here is one T cell receptor (beta chain) with its context. The data were taken from a study of blood T cell repertoires in COVID-19. There are 15 residues in the CDR3. V trimming: 2 bases; J trimming: 7 bases; junction bases outside the gene matches: 2. From germline, CDR1 is MNHEY and CDR2 SMNVEV (reference sequence). Here immunoSEQ multiplex PCR was the method, and the copy in TCRdb shows in-frame clones only, minus some. The sample consists of 380,000 or so clones, 70% to 90% of them appearing once. The rearrangement uses TRBV27 and TRBJ1-6; 10 positions agree with TRBD1. The specimen sequenced was peripheral blood. The TCR originated in a man in his forties with acute or convalescent COVID-19. This chain's CDR3 is CASSLAGQGNSPLHF. The CDR3 coding sequence is TGTGCCAGCAGTTTAGCGGGACAGGGGAATTCACCCCTCCACTTT.